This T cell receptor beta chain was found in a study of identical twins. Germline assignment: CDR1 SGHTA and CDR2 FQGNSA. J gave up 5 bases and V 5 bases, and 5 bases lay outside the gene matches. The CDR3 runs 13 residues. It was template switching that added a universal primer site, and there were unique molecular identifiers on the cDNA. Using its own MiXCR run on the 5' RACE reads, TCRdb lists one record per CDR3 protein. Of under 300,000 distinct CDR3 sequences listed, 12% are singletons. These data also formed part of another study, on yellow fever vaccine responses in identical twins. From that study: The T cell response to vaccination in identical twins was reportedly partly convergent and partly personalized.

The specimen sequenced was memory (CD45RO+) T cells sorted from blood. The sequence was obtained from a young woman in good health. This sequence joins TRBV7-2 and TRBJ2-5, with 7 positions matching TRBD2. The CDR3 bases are TGTGCCAGCAGCCGGGAGGTTTGGGAGACCCAGTACTTC. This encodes CASSREVWETQYF.